A selection of T cell receptor beta chains follows, all from one sample in a study of T cell responses to AZD1222 COVID-19 vaccine. Method: immunoSEQ multiplex PCR; TCRdb's copy keeps in-frame clones and lacks some. The table records 130,000 to 150,000 clones, around nine tenths of them present only once. The sequenced sample was peripheral blood, obtained on day 0 of AZD1222 vaccination. Source of these receptors: an adult in good health. Each CDR3 is given with its conserved first and last residue. A D gene is named only where the DNA matches it firmly. For some rows the clone size is stated as once, few or many, or as a class when expanded; others skip it.

V gene	clone size	D gene	J gene	CDR3 protein	CDR3 DNA
TRBV5-5	NA	NA	TRBJ1-2	CASSEARNYGYTF	TGTGCCAGCAGCGAGGCCAGGAACTATGGCTACACCTTC
TRBV9	NA	NA	TRBJ2-5	CASSPAAGYGQETQYF	TGTGCCAGCAGCCCAGCTGCGGGGTACGGCCAAGAGACCCAGTACTTC
TRBV30	NA	TRBD1	TRBJ1-1	CACQRRGTGLNMNTEAFF	TGTGCCTGCCAACGGAGGGGGACAGGATTGAATATGAACACTGAAGCTTTCTTT
TRBV6-4	NA	NA	TRBJ1-4	CASSDGSGELFF	TGTGCCAGCAGTGACGGGTCTGGGGAACTGTTTTTT
TRBV28	NA	TRBD2	TRBJ2-3	CASSSDIAGERTDTQYF	TGTGCCAGCAGTTCTGACATAGCGGGAGAAAGGACAGATACGCAGTATTTT
TRBV2	NA	TRBD2	TRBJ2-7	CASSDSRLASEQYF	TGTGCCAGCAGTGATAGCCGACTAGCGAGCGAGCAGTACTTC
TRBV4-1	NA	NA	TRBJ1-1	CASGWTVGTEAFF	TGCGCCAGCGGCTGGACGGTTGGCACTGAAGCTTTCTTT
TRBV28	NA	NA	TRBJ2-2	CASSFLPGRTGELFF	TGTGCCAGCAGTTTTCTGCCAGGGCGCACCGGGGAGCTGTTTTTT
TRBV20-1	many	NA	TRBJ2-2	CSAHRTGELFF	TGCAGTGCCCATCGCACCGGGGAGCTGTTTTTT
TRBV19	NA	NA	TRBJ1-2	CASSMNGYTF	TGTGCCAGTAGTATGAATGGCTACACCTTC
TRBV23-1	NA	NA	TRBJ2-3	CASSRLGHTSTDTQYF	TGCGCCAGCAGCCGCTTAGGTCATACAAGCACAGATACGCAGTATTTT
TRBV19	NA	TRBD1	TRBJ2-1	CATTDPGQALNEQFF	TGTGCCACCACTGATCCGGGACAGGCTCTCAATGAGCAGTTCTTC
TRBV10-1	NA	NA	TRBJ2-1	CASSEAGAYNEQFF	TGCGCCAGCAGTGAGGCGGGCGCCTACAATGAGCAGTTCTTC
TRBV6-5	NA	TRBD2	TRBJ2-7	CASTPTSSGSYEQYF	TGTGCCAGCACCCCGACTAGTAGCGGGAGTTACGAGCAGTACTTC
TRBV4-3	NA	NA	TRBJ2-1	CASSQGVPPSSYNEQFF	TGCGCCAGCAGCCAGGGGGTCCCACCAAGCTCCTACAATGAGCAGTTCTTC
TRBV12-3/TRBV12-4	once	NA	TRBJ1-1	CASRGAPTEAFF	TGTGCCAGCAGGGGTGCCCCCACTGAAGCTTTCTTT
TRBV6-4	NA	NA	TRBJ2-2	CASSDSTHTGELFF	TGTGCCAGCAGTGACTCGACGCACACCGGGGAGCTGTTTTTT
TRBV7-3	NA	NA	TRBJ2-7	CASSFVPLEQYF	TGTGCCAGCAGCTTTGTCCCCCTCGAGCAGTACTTC
TRBV19	NA	NA	TRBJ1-5	CASSRQITDLHF	TGTGCCAGTAGCCGACAAATAACCGACCTGCATTTT
TRBV5-1	NA	TRBD1	TRBJ2-6	CASSDRESSGANVLTF	TGCGCCAGCAGCGACAGGGAGAGCTCTGGGGCCAACGTCCTGACTTTC
TRBV6-5	NA	NA	TRBJ2-7	CASSYGGLNEQYF	TGTGCCAGCAGTTACGGCGGACTGAACGAGCAGTACTTC
TRBV2	NA	NA	TRBJ1-3	CASIFIWSSGNTIYF	TGTGCCAGCATTTTTATATGGAGCTCTGGAAACACCATATATTTT
TRBV25-1	NA	TRBD1	TRBJ2-7	CASTGGPYEQYF	TGTGCCAGTACAGGGGGCCCTTACGAGCAGTACTTC
TRBV19	NA	TRBD2	TRBJ2-7	CASSIAPRTSGSYEQYF	TGTGCCAGTAGTATAGCCCCCCGCACTAGCGGGAGCTACGAGCAGTACTTC
TRBV30	NA	NA	TRBJ1-1	CAWGEPDSLNTEAFF	TGTGCCTGGGGGGAACCGGACAGCTTAAACACTGAAGCTTTCTTT
TRBV29-1	once	NA	TRBJ1-2	CSVSGTAQYYGYTF	TGCAGCGTATCCGGGACGGCACAATACTATGGCTACACCTTC
TRBV24-1	NA	TRBD2	TRBJ2-1	CATSDFGLAEGSEQFF	TGTGCCACCAGTGATTTTGGACTAGCGGAGGGGAGTGAGCAGTTCTTC
TRBV28	NA	NA	TRBJ2-1	CASSSRLGSYNEQFF	TGTGCCAGCAGTTCAAGACTGGGCTCCTACAATGAGCAGTTCTTC
TRBV29-1	NA	NA	TRBJ1-1	CSVAGAENTEAFF	TGCAGCGTTGCAGGGGCGGAGAACACTGAAGCTTTCTTT
TRBV19	few	TRBD1	TRBJ1-1	CASSSMGGQANTEAFF	TGTGCCAGTAGTTCGATGGGGGGACAGGCGAACACTGAAGCTTTCTTT
TRBV6-5	NA	TRBD1	TRBJ2-1	CASSPGQGYNEQFF	TGTGCCAGCAGCCCGGGACAGGGTTACAATGAGCAGTTCTTC
TRBV7-2	NA	NA	TRBJ1-1	CASSARATRMNTEAFF	TGTGCCAGCAGTGCCCGGGCGACGCGCATGAACACTGAAGCTTTCTTT
TRBV7-2	once	NA	TRBJ2-2	CASRFRGAGELFF	TGTGCCAGCAGATTCAGGGGGGCCGGGGAGCTGTTTTTT
TRBV6-1	NA	NA	TRBJ1-4	CASSEIDKRGEKLFF	TGTGCCAGCAGTGAAATTGACAAGCGGGGAGAAAAACTGTTTTTT
TRBV6-2/TRBV6-3	NA	TRBD1	TRBJ2-7	CASSKPGQGTYEQYF	TGTGCCAGCAGTAAACCGGGACAGGGGACCTACGAGCAGTACTTC
TRBV11-2	NA	NA	TRBJ1-2	CASTDGAGRNYGYTF	TGTGCCAGCACTGACGGGGCAGGGAGAAACTATGGCTACACCTTC
TRBV24-1	NA	NA	TRBJ2-1	CATSVGGSVDEQFF	TGTGCCACCAGTGTAGGAGGGAGTGTCGATGAGCAGTTCTTC
TRBV28	NA	NA	TRBJ2-2	CASSLFGELFF	TGTGCCAGCAGTTTATTCGGGGAGCTGTTTTTT
TRBV27	NA	NA	TRBJ2-2	CASSPPTGELFF	TGTGCCAGCAGCCCCCCCACCGGGGAGCTGTTTTTT
TRBV4-3	NA	NA	TRBJ1-1	CASSQPGEGTEAFF	TGCGCCAGCAGCCAACCAGGGGAAGGCACTGAAGCTTTCTTT
TRBV6-5	NA	TRBD1	TRBJ1-2	CASSSLGRQGDGYTF	TGTGCCAGCAGTTCACTCGGCCGACAGGGGGATGGCTACACCTTC
TRBV11-3	once	NA	TRBJ1-5	CASSFPPGDSNQPQHF	TGTGCCAGCAGCTTCCCACCTGGAGATAGCAATCAGCCCCAGCATTTT
TRBV5-4	few	TRBD1	TRBJ1-6	CASSADRDSYNSPLHF	TGTGCCAGCAGCGCCGACAGGGACTCCTATAATTCACCCCTCCACTTT
TRBV7-3	NA	NA	TRBJ1-1	CASSLRGDRLNTEAFF	TGTGCCAGCAGCTTAAGGGGCGACAGACTGAACACTGAAGCTTTCTTT
TRBV7-8	NA	NA	TRBJ1-5	CASSYGTPPEPQHF	TGTGCCAGCAGCTACGGGACACCGCCAGAGCCCCAGCATTTT
TRBV2	NA	TRBD1	TRBJ1-2	CASRGSNDRGLYYGYTF	TGTGCCAGCAGGGGCTCTAATGACAGGGGCCTATACTATGGCTACACCTTC
TRBV28	NA	NA	TRBJ1-5	CASSSTTLNQPQHF	TGTGCCAGCAGTTCTACTACACTCAATCAGCCCCAGCATTTT
TRBV19	NA	NA	TRBJ1-1	CASSEFMNTEAFF	TGTGCCAGTAGTGAGTTCATGAACACTGAAGCTTTCTTT
TRBV19	NA	NA	TRBJ1-1	CASMAGWGSTEAFF	TGTGCCAGTATGGCTGGATGGGGCTCCACTGAAGCTTTCTTT